This T cell receptor beta chain was obtained from a study of blood T cell repertoires in COVID-19. Whole-study context: Samples representing acute and convalescent COVID-19 were sourced from the United States, Italy and Spain. T cells, B-cell-depleted T cells, or PBMCs supplied cDNA or gDNA.

Those who participated ranged in age from about 18 to 89 years and resided in 20 to 25 US areas. Symptom resolution, clearance, or two negative PCRs marked the recovered donors of Cohort 3. The method was immunoSEQ multiplex PCR; TCRdb's version includes in-frame clones alone and lacks a portion of them. The table shows a few hundred thousand clones, with 75% to 90% occurring only once. This CDR3 has 17 residues. Trimming removed 5 bases at V and 0 bases at J, with 16 bases between. Germline CDR1 reads SGHTA; CDR2 reads FQGNSA. J is TRBJ1-4 and V is TRBV7-2; D call uncertain. The origin of this receptor is a woman aged 30 to 39 who had recovered from COVID-19. Sequencing input: PBMCs or T cells enriched from blood (not recorded which). In DNA form, the CDR3 reads TGTGCCAGCAGCCCTAGTGTTCCCCCAGCAACTAATGAAAAACTGTTTTTT. It encodes CASSPSVPPATNEKLFF.